Shown below are 8 T cell receptor beta chains from a single sample sequenced in a study of early T cells in non-severe SARS-CoV-2 infection. MiXCR, applied by TCRdb to the 5' RACE reads, yields one record per CDR3 protein. This sample has around 28,000 distinct CDR3 sequences; approximately 3.9% occur once, and the top ten carry approximately 4%. The sequencing input was whole blood. These receptors came from an adult who was a healthcare worker with PCR-confirmed SARS-CoV-2 infection or an uninfected control (not recorded which).

This clonotype was detected a few times. The chain employs TRBV15 and TRBJ2-3, with 10 nucleotides matching TRBD1. CDR1 and CDR2 (germline): LNHNV, YYDKDF (reference sequence). The CDR3 has 14 residues. V lost 3 bases and J lost 5; bases outside the gene matches: 2. CDR3 nucleotide sequence: TGTGCCACCAGCAGGACAGGGGGCGTAGATACGCAGTATTTT. Amino acids: CATSRTGGVDTQYF. Variable domain in full (rest from reference TRBV15 and TRBJ2-3): DAMVIQNPRYQVTQFGKPVTLSCSQTLNHNVMYWYQQKSSQAPKLLFHYYDKDFNNEADTPDNFQSRRPNTSFCFLDIRSPGLGDTAMYLCATSRTGGVDTQYFGPGTRLTVL.

This clonotype was seen ten or more times. The rearrangement joins TRBV5-4 to TRBJ2-5; D not resolved. The germline V gene encodes CDR1 SGHNT and CDR2 YYREEE (reference sequence). The CDR3 contains 14 residues. V was trimmed by 0 bases and J by 2 bases, leaving 8 bases between them. The CDR3 is CASSLGKMQETQYF. DNA of the CDR3: TGTGCCAGCAGCTTGGGGAAAATGCAAGAGACCCAGTACTTC.

This clonotype was recorded many times. This rearrangement joins TRBV7-8 to TRBJ2-1, with D possibly matching TRBD2 (6 bases). The germline gives CDR1 SGHVS, CDR2 FQNEAQ. The CDR3 spans 18 residues. V was shortened by 4 bases and J by 2 bases, with 21 bases between the two germline ends. CDR3 DNA sequence: TGTGCCAGCAGCTCCCCCGGACTCGTAGCGGCTACCTACAATGAGCAGTTCTTC. This sequence encodes CASSSPGLVAATYNEQFF.

This clonotype was observed many times. This chain links TRBV28 with TRBJ1-1; D ambiguous. V gave up 4 bases and J gave up 8 bases, with 5 bases separating them. There are 10 residues in the CDR3. CDR1 is MDHEN, CDR2 SYDVKM, per germline. The chain's CDR3 is CASSYQEAFF. The CDR3 DNA sequence: TGTGCCAGCAGTTATCAGGAAGCTTTCTTT. Based on the CDR3 plus reference TRBV28 and TRBJ1-1, the full variable domain is DVKVTQSSRYLVKRTGEKVFLECVQDMDHENMFWYRQDPGLGLRLIYFSYDVKMKEKGDIPEGYSVSREKKERFSLILESASTNQTSMYLCASSYQEAFFGQGTRLTVV.

At least ten counts were recorded for this clonotype. The J gene is TRBJ2-5, the V gene TRBV7-3; D remains unclear. The length of the CDR3 is 12 residues. Deletions cut 2 bases from V and 5 bases from J, with 6 bases between. CDR1 is SGHTA and CDR2 is FQGTGA in the germline V gene. CDR3 amino acids: CASSLGYETQYF. CDR3 DNA sequence: TGTGCCAGCAGCTTAGGTTACGAGACCCAGTACTTC.

Only a few counts were recorded for this clonotype. V is TRBV10-1 and J is TRBJ2-7; D assignment may be TRBD1 or TRBD2 (5 bases each). V was clipped by 7 bases and J by 3 bases, with 16 bases between them. The CDR3 totals 14 residues. Germline CDR1 is WNHNN and CDR2 is SYGVQD (reference sequence). The CDR3 DNA sequence: TGCGCCAGCATTGAACGAGGGGAATTCTACGAGCAGTACTTC. Translating gives CASIERGEFYEQYF.

This clonotype was counted at least ten times. This chain connects TRBV29-1 to TRBJ2-1; D may be TRBD1 (6 bases). CDR1 SQVTM and CDR2 ANQGSEA come from the germline V gene. The CDR3 sequence is 12 residues long. V was pared by 7 bases and J by 2 bases, with 9 bases between. The CDR3 is CSGGHAYNEQFF. The CDR3 DNA sequence: TGCAGCGGGGGGCACGCCTACAATGAGCAGTTCTTC.

This clonotype was picked up many times. This sequence joins TRBV28 and TRBJ2-7; TRBD2 agrees at 10 bases. V lost 5 bases to trimming and J lost 4 bases; unmatched junction nucleotides: 11. The CDR3 has 16 residues. In germline, CDR1 is MDHEN, CDR2 SYDVKM. CDR3 nucleotide sequence: TGTGCCAGCAGTCCCCTCCCTAGCGGGAGTGAGTACGAGCAGTACTTC. Amino acid sequence: CASSPLPSGSEYEQYF.